This entry lists 5 T cell receptor beta chains sequenced from one sample in a study of CD8 T cells in ankylosing spondylitis. From the 5' RACE reads, TCRdb called clonotypes with MiXCR, one entry per CDR3 protein. The repertoire consists of fewer than 130,000 distinct CDR3 sequences, with around 24% occurring once and the leading ten covering 9% to 15%. Sample: synovial fluid, either unsorted or a sorted T cell fraction (not recorded which). The receptors derive from a male donor with ankylosing spondylitis.

The table lists this clonotype with a few counts. This chain uses TRBV20-1 with TRBJ2-7; TRBD1 or TRBD2 may be the D gene (6 bases each). Per the germline V gene, CDR1 is DFQATT and CDR2 is SNEGSKA (reference sequence). CDR3 length equals 15 residues. Trimming stripped 4 bases from V and 7 bases from J, with 23 bases between. This CDR3 reads CSAKKGGRFGREQYF. CDR3 sequence (DNA): TGCAGTGCTAAGAAAGGGGGGCGGTTTGGTAGAGAGCAGTACTTC.

This chain uses TRBV11-3 with TRBJ1-6, with D unclear. The germline CDR1 and CDR2 sequences are SGHNT and YENEEA. The V gene lost 3 bases and the J gene lost 6 bases, with 9 bases spanning the gap. The CDR3 has 14 residues. The CDR3 here is CASSFLTGNSPLHF. The CDR3 DNA reads as TGTGCCAGCAGCTTTCTTACGGGTAATTCACCCCTCCACTTT. Full variable domain (remainder filled in from reference TRBV11-3 and TRBJ1-6): EAGVVQSPRYKIIEKKQPVAFWCNPISGHNTLYWYLQNLGQGPELLIRYENEEAVDDSQLPKDRFSAERLKGVDSTLKIQPAELGDSAVYLCASSFLTGNSPLHFGNGTRLTVT.

This clonotype was found many times. The chain combines TRBV5-1 with TRBJ2-7; TRBD2 matches 8 bases. The junction had 12 bases not matched to a gene; V was cut back by 4 bases and J by 3 bases. CDR3 length: 16 residues. Germline CDR1 SGHRS, CDR2 YFSETQ. The chain's CDR3 is CASSPGPGLGHYEQYF. CDR3 DNA sequence: TGCGCCAGCAGCCCGGGGCCGGGACTAGGCCACTACGAGCAGTACTTC.

The chain employs TRBV6-1 and TRBJ2-1, with 7 positions matching TRBD1. CDR1 is MNHNS and CDR2 is SASEGT in the germline V gene. CDR3 length: 17 residues. The V and J ends lost 5 bases and 4 bases, in that order; junction bases with no gene match: 14. CDR3 sequence: CASSRGQPQSRYNEQFF. CDR3 nucleotide sequence: TGTGCCAGCAGTAGGGGACAGCCCCAAAGTCGTTACAATGAGCAGTTCTTC.

The CDR3 sequence: CASSFDGTSTDTQYF. In nucleotides, the CDR3 is TGCGCCAGCAGCTTTGACGGGACTAGCACAGATACGCAGTATTTT. The chain carries TRBV5-1 and TRBJ2-3; D perhaps matches TRBD2 (6 bases). Trimming shortened V by 2 bases and J by 0 bases, and 10 bases separated the two germline ends. The germline CDR1 and CDR2 sequences are SGHRS and YFSETQ. The CDR3 has 15 residues.